The entry that follows covers one T cell receptor (beta chain) sequence. Its specificity is unknown. The data were taken from a study of T cells in localized non-small cell lung cancer. Points from the study as a whole: Among the top 100 tumor clones, a median approximately 62 appeared in adjacent lung. Uninvolved adjacent lung had more T cell clonality than any other tissue, topping tumor. A denser population of T cells in blood accompanied longer overall survival. Owing to sequencing of a solitary tumor region, heterogeneity cannot be discounted.

The CDR3 totals 11 residues. Looked up from germline, CDR1 is MNHNY and CDR2 is SVGAGI (reference sequence). V was trimmed by 8 bases and J by 8 bases, leaving 9 bases between them. Libraries were prepared by immunoSEQ multiplex PCR; TCRdb keeps only in-frame clonotypes and omits some of them. The sample carries more than 20,000 clones, roughly 90% recorded once. The sample was PBMCs, taken before any cancer treatment. The chain links TRBV6-6 to TRBJ1-4, with TRBD1 as a possible D gene (5 bases). This clonotype originated in a man aged 40 to 75 with stage II lung adenocarcinoma. CDR3 loop: CASLRGEKLFF. In DNA, the CDR3 is TGTGCCAGCTTGCGGGGGGAAAAACTGTTTTTT.